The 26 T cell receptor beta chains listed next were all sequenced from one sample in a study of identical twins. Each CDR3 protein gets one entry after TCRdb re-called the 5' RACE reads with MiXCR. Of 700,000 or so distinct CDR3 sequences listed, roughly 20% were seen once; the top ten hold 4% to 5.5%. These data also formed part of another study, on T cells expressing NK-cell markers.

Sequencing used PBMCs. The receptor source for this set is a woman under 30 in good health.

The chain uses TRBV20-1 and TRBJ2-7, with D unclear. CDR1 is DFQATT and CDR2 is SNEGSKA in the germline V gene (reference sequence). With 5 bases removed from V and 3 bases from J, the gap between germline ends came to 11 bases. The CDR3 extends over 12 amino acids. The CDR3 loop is CSASQADYEQYF. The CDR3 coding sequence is TGCAGTGCTTCTCAGGCAGACTACGAGCAGTACTTC.

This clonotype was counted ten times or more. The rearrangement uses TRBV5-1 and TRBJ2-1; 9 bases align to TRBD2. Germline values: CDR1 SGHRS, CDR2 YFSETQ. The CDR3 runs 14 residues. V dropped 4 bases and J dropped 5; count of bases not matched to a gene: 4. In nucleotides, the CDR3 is TGCGCCAGCAGCCGGGGACTAGCCGACAATGAGCAGTTCTTC. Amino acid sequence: CASSRGLADNEQFF. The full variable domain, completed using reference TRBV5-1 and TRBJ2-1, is KAGVTQTPRYLIKTRGQQVTLSCSPISGHRSVSWYQQTPGQGLQFLFEYFSETQRNKGNFPGRFSGRQFSNSRSEMNVSTLELGDSALYLCASSRGLADNEQFFGPGTRLTVL.

The CDR3 is CASSWRGPTDTQYF. The CDR3, as DNA: TGTGCCAGCAGCTGGAGGGGGCCCACAGATACGCAGTATTTT. The rearrangement joins TRBV5-5 to TRBJ2-3, with a weak D call TRBD1 (7 bases). Germline CDR1 reads SGHKS; CDR2 reads YYEKEE (reference sequence). V lost 3 bases, J lost 2 bases, and 10 bases lay in between. CDR3 length equals 14 residues.

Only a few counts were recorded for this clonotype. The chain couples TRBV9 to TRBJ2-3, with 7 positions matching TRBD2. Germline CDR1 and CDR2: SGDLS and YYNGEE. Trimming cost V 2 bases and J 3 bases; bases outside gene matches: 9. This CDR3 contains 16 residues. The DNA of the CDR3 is TGTGCCAGCAGCGTGTGGGGGGGAGGCGGTACAGATACGCAGTATTTT. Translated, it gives CASSVWGGGGTDTQYF.

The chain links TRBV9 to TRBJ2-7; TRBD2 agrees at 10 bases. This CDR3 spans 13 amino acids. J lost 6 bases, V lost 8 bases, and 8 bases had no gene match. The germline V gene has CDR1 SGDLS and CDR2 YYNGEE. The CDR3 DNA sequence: TGTGCCAGTTCTAGCGGGAGTCATTCCGAGCAGTACTTC. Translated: CASSSGSHSEQYF.

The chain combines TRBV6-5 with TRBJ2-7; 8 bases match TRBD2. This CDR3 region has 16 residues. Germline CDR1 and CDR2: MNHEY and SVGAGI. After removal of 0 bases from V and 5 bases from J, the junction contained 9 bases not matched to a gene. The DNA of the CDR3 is TGTGCCAGCAGTTACTCCACAGCGGGGGTGTTGGACGAGCAGTACTTC. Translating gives CASSYSTAGVLDEQYF.

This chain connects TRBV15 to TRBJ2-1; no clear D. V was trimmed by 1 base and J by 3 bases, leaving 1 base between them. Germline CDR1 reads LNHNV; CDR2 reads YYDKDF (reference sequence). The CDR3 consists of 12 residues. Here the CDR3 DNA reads TGTGCCACCAGCAGAGGCTACAATGAGCAGTTCTTC. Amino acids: CATSRGYNEQFF. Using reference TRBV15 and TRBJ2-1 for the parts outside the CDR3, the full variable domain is DAMVIQNPRYQVTQFGKPVTLSCSQTLNHNVMYWYQQKSSQAPKLLFHYYDKDFNNEADTPDNFQSRRPNTSFCFLDIRSPGLGDTAMYLCATSRGYNEQFFGPGTRLTVL.

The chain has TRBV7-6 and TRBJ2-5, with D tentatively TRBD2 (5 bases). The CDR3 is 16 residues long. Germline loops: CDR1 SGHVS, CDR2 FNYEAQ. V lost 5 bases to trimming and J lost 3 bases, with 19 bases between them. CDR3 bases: TGTGCCAGCAGCGGAGAGGACTGGCCCGTCGAAGAGACCCAGTACTTC. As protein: CASSGEDWPVEETQYF.

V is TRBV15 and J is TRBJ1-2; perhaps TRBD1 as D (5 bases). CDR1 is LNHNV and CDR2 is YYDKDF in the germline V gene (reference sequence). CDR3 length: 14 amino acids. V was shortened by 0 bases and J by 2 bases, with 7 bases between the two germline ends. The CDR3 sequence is CATSRDAGNYGYTF. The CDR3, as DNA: TGTGCCACCAGCAGAGATGCAGGGAACTATGGCTACACCTTC.

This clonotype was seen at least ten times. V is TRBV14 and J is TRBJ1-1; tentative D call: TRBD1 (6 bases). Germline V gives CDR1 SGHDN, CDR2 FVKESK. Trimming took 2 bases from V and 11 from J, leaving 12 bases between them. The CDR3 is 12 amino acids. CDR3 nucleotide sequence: TGTGCCAGCAGCCAAAACAGGCAGGGGGCTTTCTTT. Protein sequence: CASSQNRQGAFF. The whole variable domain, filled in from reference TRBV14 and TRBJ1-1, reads EAGVTQFPSHSVIEKGQTVTLRCDPISGHDNLYWYRRVMGKEIKFLLHFVKESKQDESGMPNNRFLAERTGGTYSTLKVQPAELEDSGVYFCASSQNRQGAFFGQGTRLTVV.

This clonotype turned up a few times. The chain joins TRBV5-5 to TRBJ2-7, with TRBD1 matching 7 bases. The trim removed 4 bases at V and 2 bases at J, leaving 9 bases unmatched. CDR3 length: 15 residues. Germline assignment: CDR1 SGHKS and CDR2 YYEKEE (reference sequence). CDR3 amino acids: CASSRNEGQTYEQYF. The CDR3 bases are TGTGCCAGCAGCAGGAACGAGGGACAGACCTACGAGCAGTACTTC.

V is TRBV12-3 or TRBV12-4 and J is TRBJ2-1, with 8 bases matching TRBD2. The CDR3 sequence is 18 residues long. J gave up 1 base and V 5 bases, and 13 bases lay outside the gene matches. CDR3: CASSPSGRSVVSYNEQFF. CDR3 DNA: TGTGCCAGCAGTCCGAGCGGGAGAAGTGTTGTTTCCTACAATGAGCAGTTCTTC.

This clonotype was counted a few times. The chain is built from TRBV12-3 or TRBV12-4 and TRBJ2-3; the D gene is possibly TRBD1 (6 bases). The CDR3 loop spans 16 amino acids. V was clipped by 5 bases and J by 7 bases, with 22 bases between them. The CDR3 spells CASSTHRGTQFYTQYF. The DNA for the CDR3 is TGTGCCAGCAGTACCCATAGGGGGACACAGTTCTATACGCAGTATTTT.

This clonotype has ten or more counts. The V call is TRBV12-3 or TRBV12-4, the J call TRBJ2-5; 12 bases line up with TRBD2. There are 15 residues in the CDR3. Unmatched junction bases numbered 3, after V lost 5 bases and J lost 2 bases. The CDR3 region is CASSPLAGGQETQYF. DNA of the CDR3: TGTGCCAGCAGTCCTCTAGCGGGAGGGCAAGAGACCCAGTACTTC.

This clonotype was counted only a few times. CDR3 DNA sequence: TGTGCCAGCAGCCGTAAAGGGTCGGGGGATGGCTACACCTTC. Amino acid sequence: CASSRKGSGDGYTF. The chain couples TRBV3-1 to TRBJ1-2; D is possibly TRBD1 (5 bases). The V end was cut by 4 bases, the J end by 6 bases, with 15 bases between. The V gene's germline CDR1 is LGHDT and CDR2 YNNKEL (reference sequence). This CDR3 spans 14 amino acids.

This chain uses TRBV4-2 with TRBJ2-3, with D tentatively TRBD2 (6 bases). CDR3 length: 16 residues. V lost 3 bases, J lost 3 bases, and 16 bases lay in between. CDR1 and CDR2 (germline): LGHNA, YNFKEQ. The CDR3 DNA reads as TGTGCCAGCAGCCACATACCGGGAAGCGGGACAGATACGCAGTATTTT. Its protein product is CASSHIPGSGTDTQYF.

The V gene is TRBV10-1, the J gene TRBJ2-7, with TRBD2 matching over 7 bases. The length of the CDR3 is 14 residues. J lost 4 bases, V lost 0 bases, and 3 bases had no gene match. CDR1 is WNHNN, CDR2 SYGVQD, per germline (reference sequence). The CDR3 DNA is TGCGCCAGCAGTGAGTCCGGGGGGAGGTACGAGCAGTACTTC. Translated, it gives CASSESGGRYEQYF.

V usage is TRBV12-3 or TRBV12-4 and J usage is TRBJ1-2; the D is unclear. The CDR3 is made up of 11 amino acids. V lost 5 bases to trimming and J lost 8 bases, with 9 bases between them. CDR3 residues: CASSPFIGYTF. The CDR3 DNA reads TGTGCCAGCAGTCCGTTTATAGGCTACACCTTC.

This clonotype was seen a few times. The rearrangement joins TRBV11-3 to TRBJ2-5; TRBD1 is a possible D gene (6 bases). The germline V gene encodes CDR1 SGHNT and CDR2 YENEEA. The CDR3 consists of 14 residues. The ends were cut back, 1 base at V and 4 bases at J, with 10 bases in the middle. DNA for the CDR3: TGTGCCAGCAGCTTAGGCCAGGGGTTAGAGACCCAGTACTTC. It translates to CASSLGQGLETQYF. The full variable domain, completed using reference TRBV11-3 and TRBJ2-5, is EAGVVQSPRYKIIEKKQPVAFWCNPISGHNTLYWYLQNLGQGPELLIRYENEEAVDDSQLPKDRFSAERLKGVDSTLKIQPAELGDSAVYLCASSLGQGLETQYFGPGTRLLVL.

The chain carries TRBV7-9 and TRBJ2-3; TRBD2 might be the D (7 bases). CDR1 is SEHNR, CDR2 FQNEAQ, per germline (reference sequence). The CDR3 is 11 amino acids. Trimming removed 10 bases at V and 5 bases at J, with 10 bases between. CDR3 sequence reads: CAMGGGDTQYF. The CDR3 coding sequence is TGTGCCATGGGAGGGGGAGATACGCAGTATTTT.

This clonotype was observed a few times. In DNA form, the CDR3 reads TGTGCCAGCAGTTTTGTTGGGGGGGCTGAAGATACGCAGTATTTT. Protein sequence: CASSFVGGAEDTQYF. The J gene is TRBJ2-3, the V gene TRBV27; D may be TRBD2 (7 bases). The CDR3 contains 15 residues. Trimming shortened V by 3 bases and J by 5 bases, and 15 bases separated the two germline ends. Germline loops: CDR1 MNHEY, CDR2 SMNVEV (reference sequence).

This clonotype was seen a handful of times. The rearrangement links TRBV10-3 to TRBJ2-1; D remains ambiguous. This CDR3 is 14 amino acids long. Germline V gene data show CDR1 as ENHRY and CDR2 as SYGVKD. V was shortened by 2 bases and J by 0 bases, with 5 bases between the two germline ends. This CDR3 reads CAISEGPSYNEQFF. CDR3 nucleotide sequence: TGTGCCATCAGTGAGGGTCCCTCCTACAATGAGCAGTTCTTC.

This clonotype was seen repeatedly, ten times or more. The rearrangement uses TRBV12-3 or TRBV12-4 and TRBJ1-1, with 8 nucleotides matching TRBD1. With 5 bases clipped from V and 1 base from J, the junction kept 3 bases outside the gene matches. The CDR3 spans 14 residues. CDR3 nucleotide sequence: TGTGCCAGCAGTCCCGGACAGGGGAACACTGAAGCTTTCTTT. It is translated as CASSPGQGNTEAFF.

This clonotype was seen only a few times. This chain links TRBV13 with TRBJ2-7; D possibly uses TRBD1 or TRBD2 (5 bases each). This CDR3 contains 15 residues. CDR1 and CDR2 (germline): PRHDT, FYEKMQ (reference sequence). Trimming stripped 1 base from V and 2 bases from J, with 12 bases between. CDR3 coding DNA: TGTGCCAGCAGCTTAGTTTCCGGGACGGCCTACGAGCAGTACTTC. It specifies CASSLVSGTAYEQYF.

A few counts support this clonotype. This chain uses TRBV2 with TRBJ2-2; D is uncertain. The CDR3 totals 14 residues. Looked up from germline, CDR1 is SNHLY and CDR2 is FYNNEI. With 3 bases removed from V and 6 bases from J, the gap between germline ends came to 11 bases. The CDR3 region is CASSEAGGAGELFF. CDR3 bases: TGTGCCAGCAGTGAGGCCGGTGGTGCCGGGGAGCTGTTTTTT.

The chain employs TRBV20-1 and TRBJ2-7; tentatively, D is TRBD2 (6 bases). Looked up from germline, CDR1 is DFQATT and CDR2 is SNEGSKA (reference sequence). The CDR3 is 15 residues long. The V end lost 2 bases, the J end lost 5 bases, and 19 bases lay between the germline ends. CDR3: CSARRGGGSGDEQYF. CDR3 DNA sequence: TGCAGTGCTAGACGCGGTGGGGGTAGCGGTGACGAGCAGTACTTC.